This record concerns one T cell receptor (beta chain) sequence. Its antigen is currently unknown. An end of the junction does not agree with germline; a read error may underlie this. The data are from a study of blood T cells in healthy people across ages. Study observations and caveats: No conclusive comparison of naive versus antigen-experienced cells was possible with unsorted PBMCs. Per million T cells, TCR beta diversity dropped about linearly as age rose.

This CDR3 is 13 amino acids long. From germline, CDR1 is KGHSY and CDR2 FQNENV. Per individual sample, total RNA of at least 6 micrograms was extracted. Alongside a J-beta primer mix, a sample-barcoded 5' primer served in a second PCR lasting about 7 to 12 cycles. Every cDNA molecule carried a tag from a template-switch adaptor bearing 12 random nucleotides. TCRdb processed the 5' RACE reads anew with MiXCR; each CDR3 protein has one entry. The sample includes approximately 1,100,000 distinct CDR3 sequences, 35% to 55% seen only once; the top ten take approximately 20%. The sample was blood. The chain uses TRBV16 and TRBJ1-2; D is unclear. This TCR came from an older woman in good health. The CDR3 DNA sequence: TGTGTCAGCAGCCAATCGGGCGACTATGGCTACACCTTC. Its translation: CVSSQSGDYGYTF.